Below, 20 T cell receptor beta chains from the same sample are listed, as sequenced in a study of blood T cell repertoires in COVID-19. Using immunoSEQ multiplex PCR, the repertoire was profiled, and TCRdb retains in-frame clones only, with some absent. The repertoire holds a few hundred thousand clones, with 90% as singletons. The sample taken for sequencing was PBMCs or T cells enriched from blood (not recorded which). The receptors here all came from a man between 18 and 29 years old who had recovered from COVID-19.

This rearrangement joins TRBV5-1 to TRBJ1-4; 7 positions match TRBD1. The CDR3 extends over 14 amino acids. The germline gives CDR1 SGHRS, CDR2 YFSETQ. Unmatched junction bases numbered 8, after V lost 4 bases and J lost 8 bases. Written as DNA, the CDR3 is TGCGCCAGCAGCCAAGGGGGCATAGACGAAAAACTGTTTTTT. Protein product: CASSQGGIDEKLFF.

This chain links TRBV2 with TRBJ1-2; possible D gene TRBD1, 6 bases. The CDR3 extends over 13 amino acids. From germline, CDR1 is SNHLY and CDR2 FYNNEI. With 6 bases removed from V and 8 bases from J, the gap between germline ends came to 16 bases. CDR3 residues: CASRATGQGGYTF. Written as DNA, the CDR3 is TGTGCCAGCAGGGCCACAGGGCAGGGAGGCTACACCTTC.

The chain has TRBV29-1 and TRBJ2-5, with a possible D match to TRBD1 (5 bases). V dropped 4 bases and J dropped 2 bases, with 8 bases sitting between them. The length of the CDR3 is 12 residues. Germline V gene lookup returns CDR1 SQVTM and CDR2 ANQGSEA. CDR3 protein: CSVVGDQETQYF. The CDR3 DNA reads TGCAGCGTTGTAGGGGATCAAGAGACCCAGTACTTC.

The chain joins TRBV27 to TRBJ2-7; 10 bases match TRBD1. Germline CDR1 is MNHEY and CDR2 is SMNVEV (reference sequence). After removal of 6 bases from V and 1 base from J, the junction contained 6 bases not matched to a gene. The CDR3 covers 15 residues. The CDR3 region has the DNA TGTGCCAGCAGCCCCGACAGGGGGCGATCCTACGAGCAGTACTTC. Amino acid sequence: CASSPDRGRSYEQYF.

The V gene is TRBV9, the J gene TRBJ1-3, with D maybe TRBD1 (6 bases). This CDR3 comprises 17 residues. Germline values: CDR1 SGDLS, CDR2 YYNGEE. With 3 bases removed from V and 2 bases from J, the gap between germline ends came to 18 bases. The CDR3 loop reads CASSAPGHLTAGNTIYF. DNA of the CDR3: TGTGCCAGCAGCGCTCCGGGACATCTTACCGCTGGAAACACCATATATTTT. The whole variable domain, remainder taken from reference TRBV9 and TRBJ1-3, is DSGVTQTPKHLITATGQRVTLRCSPRSGDLSVYWYQQSLDQGLQFLIQYYNGEERAKGNILERFSAQQFPDLHSELNLSSLELGDSALYFCASSAPGHLTAGNTIYFGEGSWLTVV.

The chain links TRBV27 to TRBJ1-1; D is possibly TRBD1 (6 bases). There are 13 residues in the CDR3. The V end lost 11 bases, the J end lost 3 bases, and 16 bases lay between the germline ends. Germline loops: CDR1 MNHEY, CDR2 SMNVEV (reference sequence). This chain's CDR3 is CAVRGLSDTEAFF. CDR3 coding DNA: TGTGCCGTCAGGGGTTTAAGTGACACTGAAGCTTTCTTT.

The rearrangement links TRBV28 to TRBJ2-2; D is unclear. Germline lookup yields CDR1 MDHEN and CDR2 SYDVKM. Trimming left V 4 bases short and J 4 bases short, with 7 bases between. The CDR3 loop spans 13 amino acids. This chain's CDR3 is CASSYIGTGELFF. CDR3 sequence (DNA): TGTGCCAGCAGTTATATCGGCACCGGGGAGCTGTTTTTT.

This sequence joins TRBV14 and TRBJ1-1, with a tentative D call TRBD1 (6 bases). Trimming took 0 bases from V and 1 from J, leaving 18 bases between them. CDR3 size: 18 residues. Germline assignment: CDR1 SGHDN and CDR2 FVKESK. CDR3 DNA sequence: TGTGCCAGCAGCCAAGAGGGGGGGGCAGGGAGCAGGAACACTGAAGCTTTCTTT. Translation: CASSQEGGAGSRNTEAFF.

The chain links TRBV28 to TRBJ1-3; D is possibly TRBD1 (5 bases). Trimming removed 2 bases from V and 0 bases from J, with 8 bases in between. Germline V gene lookup returns CDR1 MDHEN and CDR2 SYDVKM. The CDR3 is 15 amino acids. The CDR3 DNA reads TGTGCCAGCAGTTTACAGGGCGGCTCTGGAAACACCATATATTTT. This sequence encodes CASSLQGGSGNTIYF.

The CDR3 DNA follows: TGTGCCACCAGCGAGGGGGTTGACTACGAGCAGTACTTC. As protein: CATSEGVDYEQYF. The chain has TRBV15 and TRBJ2-7, with D maybe TRBD1 (6 bases). V lost 5 bases and J lost 3, with 11 bases in between. CDR3 length equals 13 residues. Germline V CDR1 and CDR2: LNHNV, YYDKDF (reference sequence).

The V and J genes are TRBV30 and TRBJ2-6; the match to TRBD1 covers 8 bases. The CDR3 length is 16 residues. V lost 7 bases, J lost 0 bases, and 8 bases stayed unmatched. The germline V gene encodes CDR1 GTSNPN and CDR2 SVGIG (reference sequence). The CDR3: CALDRARYSGANVLTF. The CDR3 bases are TGTGCCTTGGACAGGGCCCGCTACTCTGGGGCCAACGTCCTGACTTTC.

The chain links TRBV6-6 to TRBJ1-1; D is possibly TRBD1 (5 bases). The V end was cut by 5 bases, the J end by 8 bases, with 12 bases between. The germline V gene has CDR1 MNHNY and CDR2 SVGAGI (reference sequence). This CDR3 has 12 residues. This CDR3 is CASSRSRGEAFF. CDR3 bases: TGTGCCAGCAGTCGATCTCGGGGGGAAGCTTTCTTT.

The chain links TRBV10-3 to TRBJ1-1; 10 positions agree with TRBD1. The CDR3 length is 15 residues. V dropped 3 bases and J dropped 5; count of bases not matched to a gene: 6. Germline CDR1 reads ENHRY; CDR2 reads SYGVKD. The CDR3 sequence is CAISDRTGGRTEAFF. The DNA of the CDR3 is TGTGCCATCAGTGACAGGACAGGGGGAAGGACTGAAGCTTTCTTT.

V gene TRBV6-2 or TRBV6-3 combines with J gene TRBJ1-1; D not resolved. V dropped 0 bases and J dropped 3 bases, with 11 bases sitting between them. Germline lookup yields CDR1 MNHEY and CDR2 SVGEGT. This CDR3 spans 15 amino acids. The CDR3 nucleotides read TGTGCCAGCAGTTACTCAGCGAAAGCGGACACTGAAGCTTTCTTT. Protein sequence: CASSYSAKADTEAFF.

The rearrangement uses TRBV19 and TRBJ2-7; weak D call: TRBD2 (6 bases). The CDR3 is 15 amino acids. Trimming shortened V by 1 base and J by 4 bases, and 14 bases separated the two germline ends. The germline V gene encodes CDR1 LNHDA and CDR2 SQIVND (reference sequence). Here the CDR3 reads CASSIARGTVYEQYF. In nucleotides, the CDR3 is TGTGCCAGTAGTATAGCCCGGGGGACCGTATACGAGCAGTACTTC.

The genes are TRBV30 and TRBJ2-7, with 9 bases lining up with TRBD1. CDR1 GTSNPN and CDR2 SVGIG come from the germline V gene (reference sequence). The CDR3 runs to 14 residues. J was trimmed by 4 bases and V by 8 bases; bases with no gene match: 12. As DNA, the CDR3 is TGTGCCCTCGACAGGGACAGGGAAAAGTACGAGCAGTACTTC. Encoded protein: CALDRDREKYEQYF.

The chain links TRBV5-1 to TRBJ2-1, with D perhaps matching TRBD2 (6 bases). CDR1 is SGHRS, CDR2 YFSETQ, per germline. This CDR3 has 13 residues. Trimming removed 6 bases from V and 9 bases from J, with 16 bases in between. The CDR3 DNA reads as TGCGCCAGCAACCTAAATCTGGAGGGTGAGCAGTTCTTC. It is translated as CASNLNLEGEQFF.

V and J are TRBV5-1 and TRBJ1-6, with D possibly matching TRBD1 (5 bases). Germline lookup yields CDR1 SGHRS and CDR2 YFSETQ. This CDR3 is 15 amino acids long. V dropped 4 bases and J dropped 14 bases, with 22 bases sitting between them. CDR3 sequence: CASSIGRAQGETLHF. The CDR3 nucleotides are TGCGCCAGCAGCATTGGCCGGGCCCAGGGTGAGACCCTCCACTTT.

This chain's CDR3 is CASSRGTTNEKLFF. In DNA form, the CDR3 reads TGTGCCAGCAGCAGGGGCACAACTAATGAAAAACTGTTTTTT. The chain carries TRBV21-1 and TRBJ1-4; no DNA check was done on the table's D call, TRBD1. TRBV21-1 constitutes a pseudogene. The CDR3 spans 14 residues.

The V call is TRBV24-1, the J call TRBJ2-3; TRBD1 agrees at 10 bases. Germline-derived CDR1 and CDR2 are KGHDR and SFDVKD. There are 16 residues in the CDR3. V lost 4 bases, J lost 4 bases, and 7 bases stayed unmatched. The CDR3 DNA follows: TGTGCCACCAGTGAAACCGGGACAGGGGATGCAGATACGCAGTATTTT. Protein product: CATSETGTGDADTQYF.